Detailed here is one T cell receptor (beta chain). The data were taken from a study of blood T cell repertoires in COVID-19. Study as a whole: Specimens from acute and convalescent COVID-19 originated in the United States, Italy and Spain. T cells, B-cell-depleted T cells, or PBMCs supplied cDNA or gDNA.

J lost 0 bases, V lost 2 bases, and 8 bases had no gene match. Germline loops: CDR1 SGHDT, CDR2 YYEEEE. CDR3 length: 17 residues. Original analysis: Scientists estimated how many nucleated cells there were by amplifying reference gene primers. Clones were read by immunoSEQ multiplex PCR, and TCRdb kept only the in-frame ones, dropping some. V, J and clone size derive from that table, while D and trimming were established from the DNA sequence. The table has roughly 200,000 clones, over 70% seen once. The chain uses TRBV5-6 and TRBJ1-5, with 7 bases identical to TRBD1. Sequenced sample: peripheral blood. This TCR came from a woman aged 80 or over with acute or convalescent COVID-19. Written as DNA, the CDR3 is TGTGCCAGCAGCTTTTTTCAGGGACAGAATAGCAATCAGCCCCAGCATTTT. Translated: CASSFFQGQNSNQPQHF.